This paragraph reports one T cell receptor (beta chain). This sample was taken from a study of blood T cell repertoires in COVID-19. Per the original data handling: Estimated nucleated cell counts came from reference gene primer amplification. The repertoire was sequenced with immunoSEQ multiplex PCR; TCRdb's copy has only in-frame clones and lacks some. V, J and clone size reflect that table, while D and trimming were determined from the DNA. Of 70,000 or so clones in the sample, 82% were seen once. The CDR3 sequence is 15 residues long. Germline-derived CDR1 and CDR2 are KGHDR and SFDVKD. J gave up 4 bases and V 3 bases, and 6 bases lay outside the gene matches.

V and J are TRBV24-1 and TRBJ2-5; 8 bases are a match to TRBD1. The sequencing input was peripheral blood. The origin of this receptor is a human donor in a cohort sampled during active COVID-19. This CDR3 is CATSDPTGGGETQYF. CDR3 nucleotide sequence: TGTGCCACCAGTGATCCAACAGGGGGAGGAGAGACCCAGTACTTC.